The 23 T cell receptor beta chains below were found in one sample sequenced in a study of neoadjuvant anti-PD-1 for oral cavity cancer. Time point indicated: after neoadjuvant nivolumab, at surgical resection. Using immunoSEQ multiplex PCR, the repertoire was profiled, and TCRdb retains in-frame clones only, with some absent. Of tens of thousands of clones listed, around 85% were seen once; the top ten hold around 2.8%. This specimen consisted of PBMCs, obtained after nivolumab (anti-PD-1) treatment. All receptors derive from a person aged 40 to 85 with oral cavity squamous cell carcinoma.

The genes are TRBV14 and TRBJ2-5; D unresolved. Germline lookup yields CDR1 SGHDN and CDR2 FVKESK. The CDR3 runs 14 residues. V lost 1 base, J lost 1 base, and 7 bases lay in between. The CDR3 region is CASSQAGLQETQYF. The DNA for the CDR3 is TGTGCCAGCAGCCAAGCGGGCCTCCAAGAGACCCAGTACTTC.

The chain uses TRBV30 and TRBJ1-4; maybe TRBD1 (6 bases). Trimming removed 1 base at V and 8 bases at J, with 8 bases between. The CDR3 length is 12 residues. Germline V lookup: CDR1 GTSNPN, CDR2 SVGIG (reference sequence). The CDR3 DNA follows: TGTGCCTGGAGTGCCCAGGGGGAAAAACTGTTTTTT. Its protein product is CAWSAQGEKLFF. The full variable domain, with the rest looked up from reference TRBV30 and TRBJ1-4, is SQTIHQWPATLVQPVGSPLSLECTVEGTSNPNLYWYRQAAGRGLQLLFYSVGIGQISSEVPQNLSASRPQDRQFILSSKKLLLSDSGFYLCAWSAQGEKLFFGSGTQLSVL.

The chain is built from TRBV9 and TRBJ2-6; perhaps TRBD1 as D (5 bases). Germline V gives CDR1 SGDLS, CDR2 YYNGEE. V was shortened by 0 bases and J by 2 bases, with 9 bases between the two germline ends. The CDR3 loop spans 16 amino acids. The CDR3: CASSVAPGPGANVLTF. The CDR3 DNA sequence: TGTGCCAGCAGCGTAGCCCCAGGGCCTGGGGCCAACGTCCTGACTTTC.

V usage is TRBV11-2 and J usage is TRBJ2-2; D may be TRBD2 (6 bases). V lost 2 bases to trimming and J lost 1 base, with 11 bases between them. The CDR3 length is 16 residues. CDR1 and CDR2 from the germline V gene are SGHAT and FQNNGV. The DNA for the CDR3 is TGTGCCAGCAGCTTAACCGGGGGAGTGAACACCGGGGAGCTGTTTTTT. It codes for CASSLTGGVNTGELFF.

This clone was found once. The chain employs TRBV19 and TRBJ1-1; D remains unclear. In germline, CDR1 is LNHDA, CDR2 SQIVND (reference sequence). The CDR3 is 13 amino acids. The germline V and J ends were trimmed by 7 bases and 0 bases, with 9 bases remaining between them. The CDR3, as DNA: TGTGCCAGTACCGGGTCTTTGAACACTGAAGCTTTCTTT. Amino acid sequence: CASTGSLNTEAFF.

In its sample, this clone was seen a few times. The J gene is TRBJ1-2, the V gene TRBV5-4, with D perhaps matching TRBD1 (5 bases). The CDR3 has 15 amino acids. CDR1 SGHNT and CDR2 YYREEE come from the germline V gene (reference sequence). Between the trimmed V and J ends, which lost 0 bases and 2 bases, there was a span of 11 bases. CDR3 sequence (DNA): TGTGCCAGCAGCTTGGAGCTGGGGCTCAACTATGGCTACACCTTC. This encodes CASSLELGLNYGYTF.

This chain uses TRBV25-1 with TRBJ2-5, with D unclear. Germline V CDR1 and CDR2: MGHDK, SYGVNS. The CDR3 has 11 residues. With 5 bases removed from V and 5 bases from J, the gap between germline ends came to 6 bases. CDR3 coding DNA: TGTGCCAGCAGTAGGTGGGAGACCCAGTACTTC. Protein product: CASSRWETQYF.

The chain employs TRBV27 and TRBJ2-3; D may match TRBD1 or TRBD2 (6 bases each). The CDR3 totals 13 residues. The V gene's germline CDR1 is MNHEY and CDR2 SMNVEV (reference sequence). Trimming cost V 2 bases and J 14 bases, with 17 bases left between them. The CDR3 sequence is CASSLRGQGMLYF. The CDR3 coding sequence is TGTGCCAGCAGTTTACGGGGGCAGGGGATGTTGTATTTT.

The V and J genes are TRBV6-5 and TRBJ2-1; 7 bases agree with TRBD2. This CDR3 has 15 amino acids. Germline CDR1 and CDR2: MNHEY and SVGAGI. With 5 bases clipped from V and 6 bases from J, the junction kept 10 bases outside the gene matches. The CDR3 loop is CASSQSRGEGNEQFF. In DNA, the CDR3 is TGTGCCAGCAGTCAGTCTCGGGGGGAGGGCAATGAGCAGTTCTTC.

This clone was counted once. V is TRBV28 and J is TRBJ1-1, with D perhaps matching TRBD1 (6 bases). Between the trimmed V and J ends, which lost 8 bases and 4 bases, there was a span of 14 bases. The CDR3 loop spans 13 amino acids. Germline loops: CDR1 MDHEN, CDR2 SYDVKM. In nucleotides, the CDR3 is TGTGCCAGCCTCCGAGGAGGGGGCACTGAAGCTTTCTTT. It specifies CASLRGGGTEAFF.

The CDR3 DNA is TGTGCCAGTATCGTCGCGGGGCACTCCTACGAGCAGTACTTC. It encodes CASIVAGHSYEQYF. This rearrangement joins TRBV19 to TRBJ2-7, with D perhaps matching TRBD2 (6 bases). The germline gives CDR1 LNHDA, CDR2 SQIVND (reference sequence). CDR3 length equals 14 residues. V was shortened by 7 bases and J by 0 bases, with 13 bases between the two germline ends.

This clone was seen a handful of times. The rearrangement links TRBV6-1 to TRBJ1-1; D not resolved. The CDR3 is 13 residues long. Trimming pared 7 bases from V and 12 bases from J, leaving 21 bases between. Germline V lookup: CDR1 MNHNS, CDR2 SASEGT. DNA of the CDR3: TGTGCCAGCACCCCAGCTTCGACTGGCCGAACTTTCTTT. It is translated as CASTPASTGRTFF.

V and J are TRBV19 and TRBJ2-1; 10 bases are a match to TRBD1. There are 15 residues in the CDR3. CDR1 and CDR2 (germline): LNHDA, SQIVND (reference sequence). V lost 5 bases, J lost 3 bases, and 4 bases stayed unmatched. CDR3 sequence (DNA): TGTGCCAGTAGTGGAAGGACAGGGGGCTACAATGAGCAGTTCTTC. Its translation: CASSGRTGGYNEQFF.

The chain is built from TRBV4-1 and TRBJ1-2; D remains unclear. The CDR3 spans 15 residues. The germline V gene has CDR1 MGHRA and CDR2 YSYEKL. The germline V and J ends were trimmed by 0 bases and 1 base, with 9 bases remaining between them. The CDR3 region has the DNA TGCGCCAGCAGCCAAGACGGGCAGAATAACTATGGCTACACCTTC. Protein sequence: CASSQDGQNNYGYTF.

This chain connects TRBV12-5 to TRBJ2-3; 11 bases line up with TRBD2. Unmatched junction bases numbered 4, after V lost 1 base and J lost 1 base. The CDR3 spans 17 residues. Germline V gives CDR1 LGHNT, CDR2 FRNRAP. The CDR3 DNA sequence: TGTGCTAGTGGTTTGGATTTAGCGGGGGGGGGCACAGATACGCAGTATTTT. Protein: CASGLDLAGGGTDTQYF.

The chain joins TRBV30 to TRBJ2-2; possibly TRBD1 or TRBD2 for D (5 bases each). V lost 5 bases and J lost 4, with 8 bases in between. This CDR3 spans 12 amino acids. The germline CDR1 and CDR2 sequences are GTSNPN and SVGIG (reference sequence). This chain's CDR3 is CAWGGGTGELFF. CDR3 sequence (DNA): TGTGCCTGGGGTGGGGGCACCGGGGAGCTGTTTTTT.

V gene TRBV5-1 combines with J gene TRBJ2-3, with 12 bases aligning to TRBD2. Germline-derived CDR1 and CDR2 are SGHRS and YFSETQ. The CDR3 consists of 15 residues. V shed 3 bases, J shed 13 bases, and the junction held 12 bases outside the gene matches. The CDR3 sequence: CASSSWTSGVPGEYF. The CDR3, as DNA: TGCGCCAGCAGCTCCTGGACTAGCGGGGTACCAGGGGAGTATTTT.

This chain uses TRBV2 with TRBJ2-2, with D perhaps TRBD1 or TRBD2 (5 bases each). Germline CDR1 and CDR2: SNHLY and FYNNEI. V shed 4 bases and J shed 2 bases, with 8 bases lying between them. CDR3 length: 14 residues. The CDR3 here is CASSAGRNTGELFF. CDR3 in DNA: TGTGCCAGCAGTGCGGGACGCAACACCGGGGAGCTGTTTTTT.

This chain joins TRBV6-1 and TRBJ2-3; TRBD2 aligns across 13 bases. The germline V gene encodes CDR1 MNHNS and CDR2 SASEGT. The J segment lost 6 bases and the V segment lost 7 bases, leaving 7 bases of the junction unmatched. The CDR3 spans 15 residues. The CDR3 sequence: CASTSGLAGMDTQYF. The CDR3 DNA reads TGTGCCAGCACCTCGGGACTAGCGGGAATGGATACGCAGTATTTT.

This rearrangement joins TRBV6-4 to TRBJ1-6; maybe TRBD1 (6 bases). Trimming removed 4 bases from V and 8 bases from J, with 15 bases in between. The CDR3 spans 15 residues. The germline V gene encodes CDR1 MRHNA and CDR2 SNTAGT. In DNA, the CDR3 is TGTGCCAGCAGTGCCCAAGGGGGGGCCTATTCACCCCTCCACTTT. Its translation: CASSAQGGAYSPLHF.

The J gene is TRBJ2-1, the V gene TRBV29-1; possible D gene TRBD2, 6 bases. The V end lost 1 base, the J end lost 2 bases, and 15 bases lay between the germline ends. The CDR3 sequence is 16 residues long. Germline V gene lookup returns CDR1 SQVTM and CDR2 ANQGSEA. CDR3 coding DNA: TGCAGCGTTGAAGGGATGTTAGCGGAAACCTACAATGAGCAGTTCTTC. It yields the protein CSVEGMLAETYNEQFF.

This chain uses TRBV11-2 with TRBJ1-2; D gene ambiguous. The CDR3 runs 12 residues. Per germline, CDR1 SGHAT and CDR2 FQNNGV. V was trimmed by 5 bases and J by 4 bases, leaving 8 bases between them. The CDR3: CASSPQGYGYTF. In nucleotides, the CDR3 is TGTGCCAGCAGCCCGCAAGGCTATGGCTACACCTTC.

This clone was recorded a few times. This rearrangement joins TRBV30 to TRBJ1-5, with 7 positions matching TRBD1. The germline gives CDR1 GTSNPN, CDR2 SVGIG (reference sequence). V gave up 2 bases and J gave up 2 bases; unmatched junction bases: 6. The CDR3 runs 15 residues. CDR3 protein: CAWSLMGQRNQPQHF. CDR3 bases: TGTGCCTGGAGTCTCATGGGACAGCGCAATCAGCCCCAGCATTTT.